This TCR beta chain is from a study of regulatory and conventional T cells in RAG deficiency. Profiled with immunoSEQ multiplex PCR; TCRdb holds only in-frame clones, not every one. This sample has about 34,000 clones, with about 80% found just once. Genomic DNA came from blood conventional CD4+ T cells gated CD25-low CD127-high. V lost 4 bases to trimming and J lost 7 bases, with 6 bases between them. The CDR3 is made up of 11 amino acids. The germline V gene has CDR1 SGHTA and CDR2 FQGNSA. The same specimen was also included in a second study, on regulatory T cells. From that paper: The PCR used 52 TRBV and 13 TRBJ primers.

Material for sequencing was CD4+ effector T cells sorted from blood. The receptor was derived from a human donor in good health. The V call is TRBV7-2, the J call TRBJ2-3; D gene unclear. This CDR3 reads CASSSTNTQYF. As DNA, the CDR3 is TGTGCCAGCAGCTCGACGAATACGCAGTATTTT.